This TCR beta chain was captured by sequencing in a study of T cell responses to AZD1222 COVID-19 vaccine. Study information: Second doses that came at about 4 or about 12 weeks were put together.

A note on this clone: What it recognizes is unknown.

Study findings and constraints: Every sample of the repertoires postdated the peak T cell response. White British ancestry dominated among donors, who included more females, and clonal diversity was possibly underestimated.

Only in-frame clones appear in the TCRdb table, and some are missing; sequencing was by immunoSEQ multiplex PCR. The data contain about 120,000 clones, around 90% of them singletons. CDR1 and CDR2 from the germline V gene are MDHEN and SYDVKM. There are 14 residues in the CDR3. J was trimmed by 1 base and V by 5 bases; bases with no gene match: 4. The J gene is TRBJ1-1, the V gene TRBV28, with 7 bases fitting TRBD1. Material: peripheral blood, obtained on day 0 of AZD1222 vaccination. The origin of this receptor is an adult in good health. The CDR3 coding sequence is TGTGCCAGCAGTCCACGGACAGGGAACACTGAAGCTTTCTTT. Translated: CASSPRTGNTEAFF.